The subject of this entry is one T cell receptor (beta chain). The antigen is not known. The PCR used 60 Vbeta and 13 Jbeta primers. The table came from immunoSEQ multiplex PCR; TCRdb's copy has only in-frame clones and leaves some out. The repertoire holds 90,000 to 150,000 clones, with 75% as singletons. Between the trimmed V and J ends, which lost 8 bases and 5 bases, there was a span of 15 bases. Germline V lookup: CDR1 MNHEY, CDR2 SVGAGI. This CDR3 has 13 residues. The donors comprised healthy bone marrow donors. This record comes from a study of cytomegalovirus exposure and HLA in healthy donors. Study-wide results and limits: 164 TCR beta chains were listed as cytomegalovirus-associated. Prior analysis indicated that the majority of TCR beta V segments exhibited productivity approximately 87% or approximately 30% of the time.

Sequencing was done on a sample of PBMCs. The clonotype comes from a woman in her thirties or forties in good health and CMV-seropositive. This chain joins TRBV6-5 and TRBJ1-1, with D perhaps matching TRBD1 (5 bases). CDR3 nucleotide sequence: TGTGCCAGCTTGAGGGGCGCGGGGACTGAAGCTTTCTTT. Encoded protein: CASLRGAGTEAFF.